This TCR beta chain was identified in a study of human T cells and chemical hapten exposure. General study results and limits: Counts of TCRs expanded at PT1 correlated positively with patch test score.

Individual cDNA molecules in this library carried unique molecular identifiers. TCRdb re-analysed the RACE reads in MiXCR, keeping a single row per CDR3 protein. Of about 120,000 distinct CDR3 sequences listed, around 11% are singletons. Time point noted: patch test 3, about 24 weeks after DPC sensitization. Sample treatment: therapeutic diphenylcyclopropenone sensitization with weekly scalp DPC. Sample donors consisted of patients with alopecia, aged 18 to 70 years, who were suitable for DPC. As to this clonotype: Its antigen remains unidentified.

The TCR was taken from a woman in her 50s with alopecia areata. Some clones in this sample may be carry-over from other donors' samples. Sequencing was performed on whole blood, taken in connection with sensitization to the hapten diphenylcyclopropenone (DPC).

The CDR3 sequence is CASSTKAREQYF. The CDR3 nucleotides are TGTGCCAGCAGCACCAAAGCCCGGGAGCAGTACTTC. This chain links TRBV7-2 with TRBJ2-7; no clear D gene. This CDR3 contains 12 residues. V lost 5 bases, J lost 7 bases, and 12 bases lay in between. CDR1 is SGHTA and CDR2 is FQGNSA in the germline V gene.